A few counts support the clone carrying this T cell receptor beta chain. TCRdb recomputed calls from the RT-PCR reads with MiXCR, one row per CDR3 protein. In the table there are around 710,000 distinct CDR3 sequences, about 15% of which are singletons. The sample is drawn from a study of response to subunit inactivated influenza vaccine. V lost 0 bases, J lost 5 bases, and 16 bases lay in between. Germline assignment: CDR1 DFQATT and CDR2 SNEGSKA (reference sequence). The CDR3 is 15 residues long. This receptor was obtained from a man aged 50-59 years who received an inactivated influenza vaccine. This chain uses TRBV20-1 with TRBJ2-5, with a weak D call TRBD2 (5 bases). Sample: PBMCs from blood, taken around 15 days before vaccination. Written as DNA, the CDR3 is TGCAGTGCTAGAGATTTGGCGGGCGCGAGTGAGACCCAGTACTTC. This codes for CSARDLAGASETQYF.